This entry concerns a single T cell receptor (beta chain). There is no known antigen for this receptor. Only one base separates this from a far larger clonotype, so it likely reflects a read error. The CDR3 spans 18 residues, from the cysteine through the phenylalanine. Here the CDR3 DNA is all that survives: 54 bases in frame from base 1. The germline V gene specifies MRHNA as CDR1 and SNTAGT as CDR2. V is cut by 3 bases and J by 1 base, and the space between the germline ends is 19 bases. Bone marrow was sampled from every patient at the time of active disease. Ficoll-Hypaque density gradient centrifugation was used to isolate bone marrow mononuclear cells. Myeloma plasma cells were removed and CD138-negative cells were obtained by negative selection following labeling with CD138 magnetic microbeads on a MACS separator. Flow cytometry with CD138 antibodies on an Attune NxT was used to check how pure the isolated cells were. TRIzol reagent was used to extract total RNA, and a NanoDrop spectrophotometer was used to quantify the extracted RNA. For each patient, the CD138-negative bone marrow sample underwent paired RNA-seq and IR-seq.

TCR libraries were built from roughly 370 ng RNA with the Immunoverse kit, using molecular barcoded adaptors covering alpha/delta and beta/gamma chains. TCR library preparation was performed with the same RNA that was used for transcriptome sequencing. An Illumina HiSeq 4000 with 2 x 150 cycles was used to sequence the TCR libraries. Under the source paper's analysis protocol: MiXCR aligned TCR reads to human V, D, J and C references and assembled the aligned reads into CDR3 clonotypes, with quality filtering and error correction included. Clonotype counts and gene usage diversity were analyzed with the tcR package in R. Raw mapping reads were checked after the RNA-seq reads had been mapped by STAR aligner version 2.5.3a onto the human GRCh37 genome. To test how sequencing depth affects detected clonotypes, IR-seq fastq files were randomly downsampled with Seqtk 1.3. TCRdb redid the processing of the public reads, applying fastp at Q25 and MiXCR, and retained in-frame beta chains. Records with the same CDR3 protein are collapsed into one entry carrying the most frequent genes and DNA. The V and J calls reflect TCRdb's pipeline rather than the authors' work. For this sample there are 50,000 to 65,000 distinct CDR3 sequences; roughly an eighth appear just once. 16% of the sample comes from the top ten.

The entry originates in a study of read filtering for tumor transcriptome and immune sequencing (dated by TCRdb to about 2020). Background for the entire study: The cohort had around 18 male and more than 11 female patients with a mean age of roughly 62 years, ranging from roughly 45 to 80. By revised international staging, eight or nine patients were R-ISS I, 15 to 20 were R-ISS II and about 7 were R-ISS III. After DNase treatment, whole-transcriptome libraries were prepared with the TruSeq RNA Access Library Prep Kit. Per sample, about 4.05 to 11 million TCR-region mapped reads were obtained with IR-seq, compared with only roughly 80 to 1273 with RNA-seq. The study compared TCR repertoires from targeted immune repertoire sequencing and bulk whole-transcriptome sequencing run on the same bone marrow samples. A main aim was a read-filtering strategy for immune repertoire data, specifically whether clonotypes supported by a single read should be removed.

General study outcomes and caveats: The correlation between IR-seq and RNA-seq shared clonotype proportions was increased by removal of single-read clonotypes. The sorted CD138-negative fraction was a mixed bone marrow immune population, not purified T cells. Compared with RNA-seq, IR-seq captured clonotypes at much higher depth and more reliably, and a smaller IR-seq throughput was enough to identify most shared clonotypes. Single-read clonotypes made up around 82% of clonotypes but 3% to 3.5% of total reads in IR-seq, and over 65% of clonotypes and 35% to 55% of reads in RNA-seq.

In this chain, TRBV6-4 is recombined with TRBJ2-1; TRBD2 is a weak D gene call, 6 bases matching. The receptor was derived from a donor aged 40 or over with multiple myeloma. Source material: a population of CD138-negative cells sorted from bone marrow. What this sample's cell subset or site label stands for: bone marrow mononuclear cells depleted of CD138+ plasma/myeloma cells by negative magnetic selection. The nucleotides are TGTGCCAGCAGTGAAGATTCTGGGGGGTTGGGTTCCTACAATGAGCAGTTCTTC. It specifies CASSEDSGGLGSYNEQFF.